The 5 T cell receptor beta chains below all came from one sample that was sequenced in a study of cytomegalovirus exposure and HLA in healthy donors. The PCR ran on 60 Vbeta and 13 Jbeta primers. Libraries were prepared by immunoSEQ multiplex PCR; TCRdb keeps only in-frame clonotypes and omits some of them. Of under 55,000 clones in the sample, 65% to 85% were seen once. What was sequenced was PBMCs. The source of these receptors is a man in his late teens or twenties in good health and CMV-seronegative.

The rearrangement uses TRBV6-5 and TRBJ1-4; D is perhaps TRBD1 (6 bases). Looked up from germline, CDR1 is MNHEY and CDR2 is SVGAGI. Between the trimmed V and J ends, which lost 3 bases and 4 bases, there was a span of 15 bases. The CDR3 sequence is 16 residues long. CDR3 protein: CASSYTSTGNNEKLFF. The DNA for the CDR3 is TGTGCCAGCAGTTATACCTCAACAGGGAATAATGAAAAACTGTTTTTT.

CDR3 amino acids: CASSGAFGQPQHF. Here the CDR3 DNA reads TGTGCCAGCAGCGGAGCATTTGGTCAGCCCCAGCATTTT. The chain recombines TRBV25-1 with TRBJ1-5; D remains unclear. This CDR3 region has 13 residues. Germline V CDR1 and CDR2: MGHDK, SYGVNS. V gave up 6 bases and J gave up 6 bases, with 12 bases separating them.

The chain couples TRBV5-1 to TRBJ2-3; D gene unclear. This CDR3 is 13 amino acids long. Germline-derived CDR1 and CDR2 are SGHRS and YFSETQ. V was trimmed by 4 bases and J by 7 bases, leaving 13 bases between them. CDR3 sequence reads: CASSPATGYTQYF. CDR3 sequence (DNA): TGCGCCAGCAGCCCCGCAACCGGGTATACGCAGTATTTT.

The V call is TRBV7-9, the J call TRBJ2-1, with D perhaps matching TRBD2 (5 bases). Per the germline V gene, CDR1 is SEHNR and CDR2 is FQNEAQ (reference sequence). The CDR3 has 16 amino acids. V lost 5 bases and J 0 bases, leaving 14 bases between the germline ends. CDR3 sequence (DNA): TGTGCCAGCAGCCCAGGACTCACCAGCTCCTACAATGAGCAGTTCTTC. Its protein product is CASSPGLTSSYNEQFF. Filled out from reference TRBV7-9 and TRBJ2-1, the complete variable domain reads DTGVSQNPRHKITKRGQNVTFRCDPISEHNRLYWYRQTLGQGPEFLTYFQNEAQLEKSRLLSDRFSAERPKGSFSTLEIQRTEQGDSAMYLCASSPGLTSSYNEQFFGPGTRLTVL.

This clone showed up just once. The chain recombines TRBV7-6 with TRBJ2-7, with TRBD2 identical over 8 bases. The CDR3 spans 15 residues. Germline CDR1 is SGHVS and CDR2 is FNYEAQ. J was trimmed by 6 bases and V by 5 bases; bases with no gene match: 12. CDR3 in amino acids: CASSREVLAGGEQYF. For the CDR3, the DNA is TGTGCCAGCAGCCGAGAGGTTCTGGCGGGAGGCGAGCAGTACTTC. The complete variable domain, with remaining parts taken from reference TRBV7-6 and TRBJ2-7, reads GAGVSQSPRYKVTKRGQDVALRCDPISGHVSLYWYRQALGQGPEFLTYFNYEAQQDKSGLPNDRFSAERPEGSISTLTIQRTEQRDSAMYRCASSREVLAGGEQYFGPGTRLTVT.